This is a list of T cell receptor beta chains from one sample in a study of blood T cell repertoires in COVID-19. Profiled with immunoSEQ multiplex PCR; TCRdb holds only in-frame clones, not every one. The sample lists around 200,000 clones; more than 75% were seen once. The sample taken for sequencing was peripheral blood. Receptors were obtained from a person aged 65 to 85 with COVID-19, enrolled during active disease. Each CDR3 is given with its conserved first and last residue. D genes are given only for firm matches. Rows may omit the clone size; those that give it use once, few, many or a size class.

>TRBV30|NA|NA|11|TRBJ1-1
CAWSLGVEAFF
TGTGCCTGGAGTCTCGGGGTTGAAGCTTTCTTT
>TRBV19|NA|NA|14|TRBJ1-1
CASSYPGRSTEAFF
TGTGCCAGTAGTTATCCAGGGAGGTCCACTGAAGCTTTCTTT
>TRBV29-1|NA|NA|13|TRBJ2-7
CSVVGGSPYEQYF
TGCAGCGTTGTAGGGGGTTCCCCCTACGAGCAGTACTTC
>TRBV20-1|TRBD1|NA|13|TRBJ2-7
CSASEGALYEQYF
TGCAGTGCTAGTGAGGGGGCTCTATACGAGCAGTACTTC
>TRBV29-1|NA|NA|14|TRBJ1-2
CSATGGVLAYGYTF
TGCAGCGCCACCGGGGGGGTCTTGGCCTATGGCTACACCTTC
>TRBV30|NA|once|11|TRBJ1-1
CAWSGSTEAFF
TGTGCCTGGAGTGGGAGCACTGAAGCTTTCTTT
>TRBV6-5|TRBD2|once|15|TRBJ2-7
CASSPILAETYEQYF
TGTGCCAGCAGTCCCATCCTAGCGGAGACCTACGAGCAGTACTTC
>TRBV18|NA|NA|13|TRBJ2-3
CASSPQGTDTQYF
TGTGCCAGCTCACCCCAGGGGACAGATACGCAGTATTTT
>TRBV4-2|NA|NA|13|TRBJ2-1
CASSQGGYNEQFF
TGTGCCAGCAGCCAAGGCGGATACAATGAGCAGTTCTTC
>TRBV20-1|TRBD1|NA|11|TRBJ2-1
CSASGQGAQFF
TGCAGTGCTAGTGGGCAGGGGGCTCAGTTCTTC
>TRBV28|TRBD1|NA|16|TRBJ1-2
CASSLPGTDDNYGYTF
TGTGCCAGCAGTTTACCAGGGACAGACGATAACTATGGCTACACCTTC
>TRBV28|TRBD2|NA|14|TRBJ2-5
CASKVGGGQETQYF
TGTGCCAGCAAGGTTGGGGGGGGACAAGAGACCCAGTACTTC
>TRBV24-1|NA|NA|14|TRBJ1-5
CATIEFYSNQPQHF
TGTGCCACCATCGAATTCTATAGCAATCAGCCCCAGCATTTT
>TRBV7-6|TRBD2|NA|16|TRBJ2-7
CASSPTYPPGLAEQYF
TGTGCCAGCAGCCCTACATACCCTCCGGGACTAGCGGAGCAGTACTTC
>TRBV11-2|TRBD1|NA|14|TRBJ1-4
CASSTGGTNEKLFF
TGTGCCAGCAGCACAGGGGGCACTAATGAAAAACTGTTTTTT
>TRBV5-4|TRBD1|NA|15|TRBJ1-1
CASRSGTGKNTEAFF
TGTGCCAGCAGGTCCGGGACAGGGAAGAACACTGAAGCTTTCTTT
>TRBV6-5|NA|NA|13|TRBJ1-5
CASSYGHNQPQHF
TGTGCCAGCAGTTACGGCCACAATCAGCCCCAGCATTTT
>TRBV3-1/TRBV3-2|NA|once|17|TRBJ2-1
CASSQDMRGRTYNEQFF
TGTGCCAGCAGCCAAGATATGCGGGGCCGTACCTACAATGAGCAGTTCTTC
>TRBV5-6|NA|few|12|TRBJ2-1
CASSLGSNEQFF
TGTGCCAGCAGCTTGGGGAGCAATGAGCAGTTCTTC
>TRBV7-9|TRBD2|NA|13|TRBJ2-7
CASSTGGPYEQYF
TGTGCCAGCAGCACGGGGGGGCCATACGAGCAGTACTTC
>TRBV19|TRBD2|NA|14|TRBJ2-1
CASSRLADYNEQFF
TGTGCCAGTAGTCGACTAGCGGACTACAATGAGCAGTTCTTC
>TRBV19|NA|NA|17|TRBJ1-6
CASSRDGAGRLPSPLHF
TGTGCCAGTAGTAGGGATGGGGCCGGCCGGCTCCCTTCACCCCTCCACTTT
>TRBV19|NA|NA|11|TRBJ1-2
CASRQGSGYTF
TGTGCCAGTAGGCAGGGGTCTGGCTACACCTTC
>TRBV9|TRBD2|NA|17|TRBJ2-3
CASSARTSGMGVDTQYF
TGTGCCAGCAGCGCCCGGACTAGCGGGATGGGGGTAGATACGCAGTATTTT
>TRBV4-1|TRBD1|NA|16|TRBJ1-2
CASSQFPGQGAYGYTF
TGCGCCAGCAGCCAATTCCCGGGACAGGGAGCCTATGGCTACACCTTC
>TRBV3-1/TRBV3-2|NA|NA|14|TRBJ1-6
CASSQLRRDSPLHF
TGTGCCAGCAGCCAGTTACGTCGGGATTCACCCCTCCACTTT
>TRBV5-1|TRBD1|NA|13|TRBJ1-2
CASSRDREYGYTF
TGCGCCAGCAGCCGGGACAGAGAATATGGCTACACCTTC
>TRBV7-2|TRBD2|few|14|TRBJ2-5
CASSSSGGPETQYF
TGTGCCAGCAGCTCGAGCGGGGGGCCGGAGACCCAGTACTTC
>TRBV5-8|NA|NA|13|TRBJ1-5
CASSLVPFQPQHF
TGTGCCAGCAGCTTGGTCCCGTTTCAGCCCCAGCATTTT
>TRBV7-2|NA|NA|14|TRBJ1-5
CASSRGWSNQPQHF
TGTGCCAGCAGTCGAGGGTGGAGCAATCAGCCCCAGCATTTT
>TRBV6-1|TRBD2|NA|16|TRBJ2-3
CASSERGGRGTDTQYF
TGTGCCAGCAGCGAACGTGGGGGGAGGGGCACAGATACGCAGTATTTT
>TRBV10-2|NA|NA|13|TRBJ1-1
CASGTAGVGETFF
TGCGCCAGCGGCACGGCGGGAGTTGGGGAGACTTTCTTT
>TRBV5-4|TRBD2|NA|15|TRBJ2-5
CASSPGLAGVGTQYF
TGTGCCAGCAGCCCGGGACTAGCGGGAGTCGGGACCCAGTACTTC
>TRBV7-2|NA|NA|14|TRBJ2-7
CASSLGNTRAEQYF
TGTGCCAGCAGCTTAGGGAACACTAGAGCCGAGCAGTACTTC
>TRBV16|TRBD2|NA|15|TRBJ2-7
CASSQATSGNYEQYF
TGTGCCAGCAGCCAAGCTACTAGCGGGAACTACGAGCAGTACTTC
>TRBV27|NA|NA|15|TRBJ2-2
CASSLLSTGSGELFF
TGTGCCAGCAGTTTACTCAGTACGGGATCCGGGGAGCTGTTTTTT
>TRBV25-1|TRBD2|NA|16|TRBJ2-2
CASSDPRAGGAGELFF
TGTGCCAGCAGTGACCCCCGGGCTGGGGGGGCCGGGGAGCTGTTTTTT
>TRBV6-5|TRBD2|once|13|TRBJ2-7
CASSSGGSYEQYF
TGTGCCAGCTCCAGCGGGGGTTCCTACGAGCAGTACTTC
>TRBV6-6|NA|many|14|TRBJ2-7
CASSYSGDYYEQYF
TGTGCCAGCAGTTATTCAGGGGACTACTACGAGCAGTACTTC
>TRBV15|NA|NA|14|TRBJ2-5
CATSTFGGWETQYF
TGTGCCACCAGCACCTTCGGGGGTTGGGAGACCCAGTACTTC
>TRBV27|NA|NA|12|TRBJ2-1
CASSFGLNEQFF
TGTGCCAGCAGTTTCGGACTAAATGAGCAGTTCTTC
>TRBV20-1|TRBD2|NA|16|TRBJ2-2
CSASLLAGGGTGELFF
TGCAGTGCTAGTCTTCTAGCGGGGGGAGGTACCGGGGAGCTGTTTTTT
>TRBV28|TRBD1|NA|14|TRBJ1-3
CASSLQGVRNTIYF
TGTGCCAGCAGTCTACAGGGGGTTAGAAACACCATATATTTT
>TRBV9|TRBD1|NA|15|TRBJ2-5
CASSTRQGWGETQYF
TGTGCCAGCAGCACCCGACAGGGTTGGGGAGAGACCCAGTACTTC
>TRBV2|NA|NA|16|TRBJ1-4
CASSDLGLATNEKLFF
TGTGCCAGCAGTGATTTGGGCCTCGCAACTAATGAAAAACTGTTTTTT
>TRBV5-1|NA|NA|17|TRBJ1-1
CASSLAKNRDFLAEAFF
TGCGCCAGCAGCTTGGCCAAAAACCGGGACTTCCTCGCTGAGGCTTTCTTT
>TRBV29-1|TRBD1|once|13|TRBJ1-1
CSARQGVNTEAFF
TGCAGCGCCCGACAGGGGGTGAACACTGAAGCTTTCTTT
>TRBV11-1|TRBD2|few|15|TRBJ2-2
CASSNSGGFTGELFF
TGTGCCAGCAGTAATAGCGGGGGGTTCACCGGGGAGCTGTTTTTT
>TRBV19|TRBD1|NA|17|TRBJ1-5
CASSIVQGALLNQPQHF
TGTGCCAGTAGTATCGTCCAGGGGGCTCTTCTCAATCAGCCCCAGCATTTT